The source of this T cell receptor beta chain is a study of T cell responses to AZD1222 COVID-19 vaccine. The CDR3 has 15 amino acids. Per germline, CDR1 LGHDT and CDR2 YNNKEL (reference sequence). Deletions cut 0 bases from V and 9 bases from J, with 17 bases between. Clones were sequenced by immunoSEQ multiplex PCR, and TCRdb holds only the in-frame ones, with some missing. The sample contains about 120,000 clones, roughly 86% of which appear only once. The chain uses TRBV3-1 (or the pseudogene TRBV3-2) and TRBJ2-5; D remains unclear. The source is an adult who received the AZD1222 COVID-19 vaccine. The source was peripheral blood, collected 28 days after the second AZD1222 dose. The CDR3 nucleotides are TGTGCCAGCAGCCAAGATGGGAACTCCCGCAGGCCCCAGTACTTC. This translates into CASSQDGNSRRPQYF.